This TCR beta chain was identified in a study of tumor and adjacent non-tumor tissue in lung cancer. At the level of the study: Patients comprised 12 adenocarcinoma, a couple of squamous cell carcinoma and 1 small cell lung cancer. On average, productive TCRbeta reads reached some 4.4 million per sample. Regarding the study as a whole: In normal lung, the top 100 clones were significantly more dominant than in tumor.

Worth noting for this clonotype: The antigen remains undetermined. One junction end does not reproduce the germline sequence, and a read error may be involved.

Germline CDR1 reads DFQATT; CDR2 reads SNEGSKA (reference sequence). The CDR3 covers 15 residues. This sample's RNA came from whole unsorted tissue. Donors were chemotherapy-naive, newly diagnosed lung cancer surgical patients in China, August–November 2014. A modified ARM-PCR protocol with three rounds of nested PCR amplified TCRbeta. TCRdb called the multiplex PCR reads again in MiXCR, with one record for every CDR3 protein. The sample yields over 110,000 distinct CDR3 sequences, roughly 70% seen once. Sequencing used lung tumor tissue. The source of this sequence is a man aged 55 to 70 with small cell lung cancer. The genes are TRBV20-1 and TRBJ2-1; 12 bases fit TRBD2. The DNA for the CDR3 is TGCAGTGCTAGAGATGTCCTAGCGGGAGGGGATGAGCTGTTCTTC. Protein sequence: CSARDVLAGGDELFF.